This TCR beta chain was documented in a study of T cell repertoires in cytomegalovirus infection. On this clonotype: Its antigen is unknown.

A single record per CDR3 protein comes from TCRdb applying MiXCR to the reads. This sample has roughly 500,000 distinct CDR3 sequences, with under 45% found just once. Per the germline V gene, CDR1 is SGHTA and CDR2 is FQGNSA. This CDR3 has 11 residues. Trimming removed 4 bases at V and 14 bases at J, with 13 bases between. The V and J genes are TRBV7-2 and TRBJ2-3; no clear D gene. The specimen comprised cultured PBMCs, sampled from culture after CMV antigen stimulation. The TCR comes from a human donor in good health (CMV status not recorded). Some clones in this sample may be carry-over from other donors' samples. The chain's CDR3 is CASSSVRHPYF. CDR3 coding DNA: TGTGCCAGCAGCTCCGTCCGTCATCCGTATTTT.